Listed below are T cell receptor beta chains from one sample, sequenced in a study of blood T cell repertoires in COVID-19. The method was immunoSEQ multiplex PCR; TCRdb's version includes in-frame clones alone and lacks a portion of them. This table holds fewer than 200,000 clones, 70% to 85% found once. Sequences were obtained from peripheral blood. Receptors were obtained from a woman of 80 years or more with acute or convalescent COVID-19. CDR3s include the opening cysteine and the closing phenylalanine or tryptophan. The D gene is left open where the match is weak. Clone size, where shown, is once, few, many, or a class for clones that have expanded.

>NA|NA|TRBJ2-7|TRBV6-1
CASSEGQIYEQYF
TGTGCCAGCAGTGAAGGACAGATCTACGAGCAGTACTTC
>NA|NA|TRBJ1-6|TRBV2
CASSVDRSNSPLHF
TGTGCCAGCAGTGTCGACAGGTCCAATTCACCCCTCCACTTT
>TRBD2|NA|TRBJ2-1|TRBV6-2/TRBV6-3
CASRPLAGGYNEQFF
TGTGCCAGCAGACCTCTAGCGGGAGGATACAATGAGCAGTTCTTC
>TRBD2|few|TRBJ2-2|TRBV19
CATLAGELTGELFF
TGTGCCACCTTAGCGGGAGAGCTGACCGGGGAGCTGTTTTTT
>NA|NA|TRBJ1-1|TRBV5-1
CASSLFGQPNTEAFF
TGCGCCAGCAGCTTGTTCGGACAACCGAACACTGAAGCTTTCTTT
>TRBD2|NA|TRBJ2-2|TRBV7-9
CASTLAESTGELFF
TGTGCCAGCACTCTAGCGGAGAGCACCGGGGAGCTGTTTTTT
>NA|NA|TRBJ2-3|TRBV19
CASSMSLGRTDTQYF
TGTGCCAGTAGTATGAGTCTGGGGCGCACAGATACGCAGTATTTT
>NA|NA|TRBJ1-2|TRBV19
CASSISGSGYGYTF
TGTGCCAGTAGTATATCGGGTTCTGGGTATGGCTACACCTTC
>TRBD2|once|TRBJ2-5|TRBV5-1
CASSLGTSGSLGETQYF
TGCGCCAGCAGCTTGGGGACTAGCGGGAGCTTAGGGGAGACCCAGTACTTC
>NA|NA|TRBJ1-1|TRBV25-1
CASSEGGGSTEAFF
TGTGCCAGCAGTGAAGGTGGGGGGTCCACTGAAGCTTTCTTT
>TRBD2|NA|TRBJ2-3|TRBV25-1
CASSDAGGDTDTQYF
TGTGCCAGCAGTGATGCGGGAGGGGACACAGATACGCAGTATTTT
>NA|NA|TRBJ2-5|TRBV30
CAWSVRPPGHYQETQYF
TGTGCCTGGAGTGTAAGGCCACCGGGACACTACCAAGAGACCCAGTACTTC
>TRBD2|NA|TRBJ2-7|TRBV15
CATSAGGPSYEQYF
TGTGCCACCAGCGCGGGAGGGCCTAGCTACGAGCAGTACTTC
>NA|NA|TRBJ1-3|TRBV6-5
CASSGGHQGNTIYF
TGTGCCAGCAGCGGGGGGCATCAAGGAAACACCATATATTTT
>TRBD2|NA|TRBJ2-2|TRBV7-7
CASSLDVAGGSGELFF
TGTGCCAGCAGCTTAGACGTGGCGGGAGGTTCCGGGGAGCTGTTTTTT
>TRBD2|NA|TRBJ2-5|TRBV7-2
CASSPASSGNQETQYF
TGTGCCAGCAGCCCAGCATCTAGCGGGAACCAAGAGACCCAGTACTTC
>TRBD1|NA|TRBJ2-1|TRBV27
CASSLFSGGYNEQFF
TGTGCCAGCAGTTTATTTTCAGGGGGCTACAATGAGCAGTTCTTC
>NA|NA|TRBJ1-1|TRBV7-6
CASSLGAASNTEAFF
TGTGCCAGCAGCTTAGGGGCTGCCTCGAACACTGAAGCTTTCTTT
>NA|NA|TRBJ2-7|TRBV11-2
CASSSSSGEQYF
TGTGCCAGCAGTTCTTCAAGCGGCGAGCAGTACTTC
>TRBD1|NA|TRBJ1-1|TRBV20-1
CSARGTEEAFF
TGCAGTGCTAGGGGGACAGAAGAAGCTTTCTTT
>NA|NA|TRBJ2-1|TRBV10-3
CAISSRGTSYNEQFF
TGTGCCATAAGCTCCAGGGGAACCTCCTACAATGAGCAGTTCTTC
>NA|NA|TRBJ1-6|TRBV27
CASSLRGGRSSYNSPLHF
TGTGCCAGCAGTTTACGGGGGGGCAGGAGCTCCTATAATTCACCCCTCCACTTT
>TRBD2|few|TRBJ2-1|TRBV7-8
CASGASGGENEQFF
TGTGCCAGCGGGGCTAGCGGGGGGGAGAATGAGCAGTTCTTC
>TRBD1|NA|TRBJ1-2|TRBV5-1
CASRSGQGFNYGYTF
TGCGCCAGCAGATCGGGACAGGGATTCAACTATGGCTACACCTTC
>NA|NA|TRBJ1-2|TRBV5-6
CASSLVQESMGYTF
TGTGCCAGCAGCTTGGTACAGGAGTCTATGGGCTACACCTTC
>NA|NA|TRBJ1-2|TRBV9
CASSVDPQGGYGYTF
TGTGCCAGCAGCGTAGATCCTCAGGGTGGCTATGGCTACACCTTC
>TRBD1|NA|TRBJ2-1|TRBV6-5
CASSLDRGPYNEQFF
TGTGCCAGCAGCCTCGACAGGGGCCCTTACAATGAGCAGTTCTTC